The clone carrying this T cell receptor (beta chain) was recorded only once. Its target is unknown. The sample is drawn from a study of shared clonotypes between healthy human individuals. Broader study findings: In contrast to clonotypes shared by all four donors, non-shared clonotypes had lower generation probabilities.

Sequencing was performed with immunoSEQ multiplex PCR; in TCRdb, only in-frame clones are kept and a portion is missing. This sample has approximately 1,500,000 clones, with around 97% found just once. Trimming left V 5 bases short and J 0 bases short, with 2 bases between. The CDR3 is made up of 11 amino acids. CDR1 is DFQATT and CDR2 is SNEGSKA in the germline V gene (reference sequence). Source material: naive CD4+ T cells sorted from blood. The sample's subset: CD45RA+ positively selected. This sequence was found in a man younger than 40 in good health. This rearrangement joins TRBV20-1 to TRBJ1-5; D ambiguous. This CDR3 is CSAYSNQPQHF. In DNA, the CDR3 is TGCAGTGCTTATAGCAATCAGCCCCAGCATTTT.